This record looks at one TCR beta chain sequence and its context. This clonotype was detected a few times. Its antigen remains undetermined. There are no base qualities to consult, and no much larger clone falls within one base. TCR beta repertoires were profiled from peripheral blood of roughly 13 young patients with multiple sclerosis to demonstrate the VDJtools post-analysis software. The patients with multiple sclerosis were children and adolescents between about 6 and 17 years of age. This sample was taken from a study of post-analysis software for immune sequencing data (dated by TCRdb to between 2014 and 2016). Looking at the study overall: Relapsing-remitting, secondary progressive and progressive-relapsing multiple sclerosis were recorded as disease courses, and subtype annotation was lacking for some patients. A subset of samples was prepared in parallel using single-end sample barcoding, then pooled and co-amplified after Illumina adapter ligation. The multiple sclerosis patient repertoires were compared with under 13 previously published healthy control repertoires from donors aged 6 to 25 years.

Library preparation used PCR. The sequencing machine was an Illumina HiSeq 2500. Unique molecular identifiers were incorporated into TCR beta cDNA libraries to reduce PCR and sequencing biases. Every 1 to 10 million input T cells yielded roughly 500,000 cDNA molecules, meaning each molecule approximated one T cell. The same protocol used for the earlier healthy control dataset was applied to prepare and sequence the patient libraries. Samples belonging to the same batch were prepared together, multiplexed and sequenced on a shared HiSeq lane. Per the original workflow: Raw barcoded reads were processed with MIGEC, and single-read molecular identifier groups were discarded before consensus assembly and CDR3 extraction. VDJtools was used for post-analysis of the clonotype tables, and diversity was normalized by down-sampling every dataset to the size of the smallest sample. In repertoire overlap clustering, CDR3 amino acid sequences, but not nucleotide sequences, were matched to correct batch-related cross-sample contamination. Using fastp trimming at Q25 and MiXCR clonotype assembly, TCRdb reanalyzed the public sequencing data and kept in-frame beta chains. Entries that share a CDR3 protein sequence are merged under the most common genes and DNA. These V and J calls rely on TCRdb rather than the paper's analysis. The sample table lists about 540,000 distinct CDR3 sequences, roughly 34% of them with a count of one. The top ten clonotypes cover less than 6% of the sample.

General conclusions and limits of the study: When samples were clustered directly using the F measure, samples prepared in the same batch co-clustered strongly, which prompted a batch-effect correction. Significantly lower normalized Chao1 diversity was found in multiple sclerosis patients than in controls, suggesting substantial peripheral T-cell clonal expansion. The multiple sclerosis patient group was slightly younger than the control group. Patients showed significantly higher frequencies than controls for five TRBV segments, among them TRBV5-6, TRBV5-1 and TRBV20-1.

The CDR3 runs 15 amino acids, cysteine and phenylalanine included. Only the CDR3 DNA is retained, 45 bases long and in frame from the first base. A distance of 20 bases separates the germline ends of V and J, which lose 8 bases and 6 bases respectively. CDR1 and CDR2, per the germline V gene, are SGHTA and FQGNSA. This receptor was obtained from a girl aged 2-17 years with multiple sclerosis. Recombination linked TRBV7-2 to TRBJ2-1, with the D gene not confidently named. Sample: blood. The DNA sequence is TGTGCCAGCCCCTTCGTACGTCCTAAACGCAATGAGCAGTTCTTC. Its amino acids are CASPFVRPKRNEQFF.